This note documents a single T cell receptor beta chain sequence. The data were obtained in a study of blood T cell repertoires in COVID-19. Per the germline V gene, CDR1 is SNHLY and CDR2 is FYNNEI. J lost 0 bases, V lost 6 bases, and 4 bases had no gene match. The CDR3 has 14 residues. In the authors' methods: Nucleated cell counts were estimated from reference gene primer amplification. Generated by immunoSEQ multiplex PCR, the TCRdb table keeps only in-frame clones and is missing some. The V and J calls and clone size come from that table; D and trimming were worked out from the DNA. Altogether 220,000 or so clones are present, approximately 85% being singletons, with the ten largest covering roughly 2.6%.

Sequenced: peripheral blood. This sequence originates from a man between 45 and 60 years old who had recovered from COVID-19. V and J are TRBV2 and TRBJ1-2; 7 positions match TRBD1. DNA of the CDR3: TGTGCCAGCAGGGGGACAGCCACTAACTATGGCTACACCTTC. The encoded protein is CASRGTATNYGYTF.